Below are 13 T cell receptor beta chains sequenced from a single sample in a study of OX40 agonist ivuxolimab in advanced cancers. Sequenced by immunoSEQ multiplex PCR; TCRdb stores in-frame clones only, minus some. The sample has 30,000 to 40,000 clones; approximately 80% are singletons. The sequences come from CD4+ or CD8+ T cells sorted from blood, collected in a trial of the OX40 agonist ivuxolimab. The receptors were gathered from an adult with an advanced solid tumor such as melanoma, head and neck, liver or kidney cancer.

The rearrangement links TRBV6-1 to TRBJ2-7; D ambiguous. Trimming took 2 bases from V and 4 from J, leaving 0 bases between them. The germline gives CDR1 MNHNS, CDR2 SASEGT. CDR3 length: 10 residues. The CDR3 coding sequence is TGTGCCAGCAGTGAATACGAGCAGTACTTC. Protein sequence: CASSEYEQYF.

This chain joins TRBV19 and TRBJ2-1; 8 bases fit TRBD2. Germline assignment: CDR1 LNHDA and CDR2 SQIVND (reference sequence). The CDR3 has 13 amino acids. V dropped 10 bases and J dropped 10; count of bases not matched to a gene: 12. The CDR3 here is CATRLGGTREQFF. CDR3 coding DNA: TGTGCCACCAGACTAGGCGGGACTAGGGAGCAGTTCTTC.

The gene calls are TRBV7-3 and TRBJ2-3; 10 bases fit TRBD1. This CDR3 contains 19 residues. V dropped 1 base and J dropped 0; count of bases not matched to a gene: 10. Per the germline V gene, CDR1 is SGHTA and CDR2 is FQGTGA. CDR3 in amino acids: CASSLMSGQGVASTDTQYF. Written as DNA, the CDR3 is TGTGCCAGCAGCTTAATGTCCGGACAGGGGGTAGCTAGCACAGATACGCAGTATTTT. The whole variable domain, filled in from reference TRBV7-3 and TRBJ2-3, reads GAGVSQTPSNKVTEKGKYVELRCDPISGHTALYWYRQSLGQGPEFLIYFQGTGAADDSGLPNDRFFAVRPEGSVSTLKIQRTERGDSAVYLCASSLMSGQGVASTDTQYFGPGTRLTVL.

The chain uses TRBV6-1 and TRBJ1-1; D might be TRBD1 (6 bases). The germline CDR1 and CDR2 sequences are MNHNS and SASEGT. V lost 2 bases to trimming and J lost 4 bases, with 11 bases between them. The CDR3 has 14 amino acids. CDR3 nucleotides: TGTGCCAGCAGTGAAAAAACAGGGAGCACTGAAGCTTTCTTT. Translating it yields CASSEKTGSTEAFF.

The chain joins TRBV5-1 to TRBJ2-5; 7 bases align to TRBD1. V dropped 0 bases and J dropped 13; count of bases not matched to a gene: 6. This CDR3 spans 12 amino acids. The germline V gene encodes CDR1 SGHRS and CDR2 YFSETQ. CDR3 sequence reads: CASSLERGRRYF. DNA for the CDR3: TGCGCCAGCAGCTTGGAAAGGGGGCGTAGGTACTTC. Using reference TRBV5-1 and TRBJ2-5 for the parts outside the CDR3, the full variable domain is KAGVTQTPRYLIKTRGQQVTLSCSPISGHRSVSWYQQTPGQGLQFLFEYFSETQRNKGNFPGRFSGRQFSNSRSEMNVSTLELGDSALYLCASSLERGRRYFGPGTRLLVL.

This clone was recorded a few times. J is TRBJ1-3 and V is TRBV7-9, with no clear D. CDR3 length: 15 amino acids. Germline loops: CDR1 SEHNR, CDR2 FQNEAQ (reference sequence). The V end lost 4 bases, the J end lost 0 bases, and 10 bases lay between the germline ends. The DNA for the CDR3 is TGTGCCAGCAGCTCCCTTCGTAGCTCTGGAAACACCATATATTTT. Protein sequence: CASSSLRSSGNTIYF.

The genes are TRBV5-1 and TRBJ1-1, with a weak D call TRBD1 (6 bases). The CDR3 covers 15 residues. CDR1 SGHRS and CDR2 YFSETQ come from the germline V gene. V gave up 2 bases and J gave up 0 bases, with 11 bases separating them. The CDR3 DNA follows: TGCGCCAGCAGCTTACAAGGGGGGATGAACACTGAAGCTTTCTTT. This sequence encodes CASSLQGGMNTEAFF. Full variable domain (rest looked up from reference TRBV5-1 and TRBJ1-1): KAGVTQTPRYLIKTRGQQVTLSCSPISGHRSVSWYQQTPGQGLQFLFEYFSETQRNKGNFPGRFSGRQFSNSRSEMNVSTLELGDSALYLCASSLQGGMNTEAFFGQGTRLTVV.

V and J are TRBV30 and TRBJ2-3; D is possibly TRBD1 (6 bases). From germline, CDR1 is GTSNPN and CDR2 SVGIG (reference sequence). V lost 2 bases and J 15 bases, leaving 18 bases between the germline ends. The CDR3 is made up of 12 amino acids. The CDR3 here is CAWSPQGRSGYF. The CDR3 DNA follows: TGTGCCTGGAGTCCCCAGGGGAGATCAGGCTATTTT.

This clone was seen only a few times. The chain uses TRBV4-3 and TRBJ1-1; D is possibly TRBD1 (6 bases). The CDR3 covers 15 residues. CDR1 is LGHNA, CDR2 YSLEER, per germline. The V end lost 0 bases, the J end lost 5 bases, and 13 bases lay between the germline ends. CDR3 region: CASSQDRGGLTEAFF. The CDR3 DNA reads TGCGCCAGCAGCCAAGATCGGGGGGGGCTTACTGAAGCTTTCTTT.

The V and J genes are TRBV6-5 and TRBJ2-3; TRBD2 matches 7 bases. The CDR3 has 14 amino acids. The trim removed 7 bases at V and 4 bases at J, leaving 8 bases unmatched. From germline, CDR1 is MNHEY and CDR2 SVGAGI. The CDR3 spells CASTTRDYSDTQYF. CDR3 DNA: TGTGCCAGCACTACTCGGGACTACTCAGATACGCAGTATTTT.

The rearrangement uses TRBV28 and TRBJ2-7; no firm D call. V gave up 6 bases and J gave up 4 bases, with 7 bases separating them. This CDR3 region has 11 residues. Germline V lookup: CDR1 MDHEN, CDR2 SYDVKM. The CDR3 here is CASSRSYEQYF. The CDR3 region has the DNA TGTGCCAGCAGCCGGAGTTACGAGCAGTACTTC. Looking up the rest from reference TRBV28 and TRBJ2-7 gives the full variable domain: DVKVTQSSRYLVKRTGEKVFLECVQDMDHENMFWYRQDPGLGLRLIYFSYDVKMKEKGDIPEGYSVSREKKERFSLILESASTNQTSMYLCASSRSYEQYFGPGTRLTVT.

This clone showed up just a few times. The rearrangement uses TRBV6-5 and TRBJ2-7, with 7 bases aligning to TRBD2. The germline gives CDR1 MNHEY, CDR2 SVGAGI. The CDR3 contains 12 residues. Trimming at V came to 6 bases and at J to 12 bases, leaving 11 bases not matched to a gene. The chain's CDR3 is CASRISGGTPYF. The CDR3 bases are TGTGCCAGCAGAATCTCGGGGGGAACTCCGTACTTC.

This clone was picked up one time. The chain carries TRBV7-9 and TRBJ2-1; D might be TRBD2 (6 bases). Trimming cost V 6 bases and J 6 bases, with 15 bases left between them. Per the germline V gene, CDR1 is SEHNR and CDR2 is FQNEAQ (reference sequence). The CDR3 runs 14 residues. This CDR3 reads CASSSSGSSNEQFF. In nucleotides, the CDR3 is TGTGCCAGCAGTTCCAGCGGGTCGAGCAATGAGCAGTTCTTC.